This T cell receptor (beta chain) derives from a study of monozygotic twins with inflammatory bowel disease. Researchers ran eight separate cDNA reactions for each sample. A 6-nucleotide sample barcode was carried by the UMIs, which template switching added. With the 5' RACE reads reprocessed, TCRdb shows one record per CDR3 protein and no DNA. In total, the table holds about 350,000 distinct CDR3 sequences. This CDR3 is 15 amino acids long. Per the germline V gene, CDR1 is DFQATT and CDR2 is SNEGSKA (reference sequence). Whole blood without T cell sorting served as the source of isolated total RNA. Comments on this clonotype: The antigen remains unidentified.

Study-wide results and limits: With others, IBD patients shared fewer clonotypes than healthy twins did, especially with disease activity.

Sequenced material: blood. The clonotype was recovered from a human donor with ulcerative colitis or Crohn's disease, or a healthy co-twin of an affected twin (not recorded which). The chain has TRBV20-1 and TRBJ1-5. CDR3 protein: CSAHRARGGNQPQHF.